This TCR beta chain was observed in a study of cytomegalovirus exposure and HLA in healthy donors. About the research overall: Counted in an early data release were about 85 million unique TCRs from HLA-typed donors.

Every donor was a healthy person donating bone marrow. The J segment lost 9 bases and the V segment lost 0 bases, leaving 11 bases of the junction unmatched. Germline CDR1 reads SGDLS; CDR2 reads YYNGEE. This CDR3 has 16 residues. With 60 Vbeta and 13 Jbeta primers, the PCR was carried out. Here immunoSEQ multiplex PCR was the method, and the copy in TCRdb shows in-frame clones only, minus some. The table shows nearly 110,000 clones, with 65% to 80% occurring only once. Findings and limits, study-wide: Among TCR beta chains, those listed as cytomegalovirus-associated numbered approximately 150.

In the case of this clone: The antigen is undetermined.

Sequenced input: PBMCs. This clonotype was sampled from a male donor in good health and CMV-seronegative. This chain connects TRBV9 to TRBJ2-1; 8 nucleotides align to TRBD2. The DNA for the CDR3 is TGTGCCAGCAGCGTAGCTCCACTAGCGGCTGGTGGTGAGCAGTTCTTC. As protein: CASSVAPLAAGGEQFF.